One sample yielded the 20 T cell receptor beta chains listed below, sequenced in a study of tumor-infiltrating lymphocytes in primary liver carcinoma. The input was approximately 500 ng total RNA; TCR beta cDNA was made from it with a constant-region primer. ARM-PCR was slightly modified, and three nested multiplex PCR rounds with it gave rise to the TCR beta libraries. Running nine to ten cycles apiece, the first two PCR rounds relied on TRBV1-TRBV30 forward primers together with a C-beta reverse primer. TCRdb recomputed calls from the multiplex PCR reads with MiXCR, one row per CDR3 protein. This table has approximately 300,000 distinct CDR3 sequences, 65% appearing once. Alongside blood RNA obtained from unsorted whole blood, germline DNA was also extracted. The sequenced sample consisted of peripheral blood. The source is a man aged 40-50 years with primary liver carcinoma and hepatitis B virus infection.

Of note for this clonotype: This sequence may be a read error, since a much larger clone differs from it by one base. This chain connects TRBV14 to TRBJ2-7; the D is unclear. V was cut by 1 base and J by 6 bases, with 10 bases left in between. The CDR3 runs 13 residues. Germline CDR1 reads SGHDN; CDR2 reads FVKESK. The CDR3 is CASSQGLQGEQYF. CDR3 bases: TGTGCCAGCAGCCAAGGACTGCAAGGCGAGCAGTACTTC.

Regarding this clonotype: A read error is possible here, since a much larger clone lies one base away. The CDR3 does not close with the conserved phenylalanine or tryptophan, likely indicating a read error. CDR3 amino acids: CASSLTAGRIDSPLHL. The CDR3 DNA reads TGCGCCAGCAGCCTCACCGCAGGGCGGATTGATTCACCCCTCCACCTT. The gene calls are TRBV4-3 and TRBJ1-6; maybe TRBD1 (5 bases). This CDR3 comprises 16 residues. Trimming removed 4 bases from V and 8 bases from J, with 18 bases in between. Germline CDR1 reads LGHNA; CDR2 reads YSLEER.

In regard to this clonotype: This may stem from a read error, because a much larger clone lies one nucleotide away. Since the CDR3 does not end with the conserved phenylalanine or tryptophan, this likely comes from a read error. The chain combines TRBV6-2 or TRBV6-3 with TRBJ1-1; a possible D gene is TRBD1 (5 bases). Germline CDR1 is MNHEY and CDR2 is SVGEGT. Trimming removed 5 bases from V and 4 bases from J, with 11 bases in between. The CDR3 has 13 residues. As DNA, the CDR3 is TGTGCCAGCAGTCCCGGGACGGTCACTGAAGCTTTCTCT. As protein: CASSPGTVTEAFS.

Comments on this clonotype: A much larger clone lies a single base off, so this may be a read error. This CDR3 fails to terminate in the conserved phenylalanine or tryptophan, so it likely reflects a read error. The V gene is TRBV6-6, the J gene TRBJ1-4; D unresolved. The germline V and J ends were trimmed by 5 bases and 3 bases, with 10 bases remaining between them. Germline CDR1 reads MNHNY; CDR2 reads SVGAGI (reference sequence). The CDR3 is made up of 14 amino acids. In DNA, the CDR3 is TGTGCCAGCAGTCCCGGAATCGCTAATGAAAAACTGTTTTAT. This codes for CASSPGIANEKLFY.

Notes on this clonotype: The junction differs from germline at one of its ends, possibly a read error. The chain is built from TRBV6-1 and TRBJ1-5, with 10 bases lining up with TRBD1. Germline V gene data show CDR1 as MNHNS and CDR2 as SASEGT. This CDR3 spans 15 amino acids. The CDR3 DNA sequence: TGTGCCAGTAGTGCGGGACAGGGGCAAAATCAGCCCCTGCATTTT. It translates to CASSAGQGQNQPLHF.

This clonotype was picked up one time. The junction shows a germline mismatch at one end, possibly a read error. The V gene is TRBV11-2, the J gene TRBJ2-4; TRBD1 or TRBD2 may be the D gene (6 bases each). The CDR3 sequence is 14 residues long. Germline CDR1 is SGHAT and CDR2 is FQNNGV. The CDR3 here is CAISLGGLKNTQYF. DNA of the CDR3: TGTGCCATCAGCTTAGGGGGGCTGAAAAACACTCAGTACTTC.

Details on this clonotype: This could be a read error, since a much larger clone is one nucleotide away. This sequence joins TRBV29-1 and TRBJ2-3; 13 bases line up with TRBD2. This CDR3 has 16 amino acids. V lost 6 bases, J lost 5 bases, and 11 bases stayed unmatched. CDR1 SQVTM and CDR2 ANQGSEA come from the germline V gene. CDR3 sequence: CSVSRLAGGGGDTQYF. CDR3 nucleotides: TGCAGCGTCTCGAGACTAGCGGGAGGCGGGGGAGATACGCAGTATTTT.

This clonotype was found many times. The chain carries TRBV6-2 or TRBV6-3 and TRBJ1-5; 8 bases are a match to TRBD1. Per the germline V gene, CDR1 is MNHEY and CDR2 is SVGEGT. There are 16 residues in the CDR3. V lost 2 bases, J lost 2 bases, and 5 bases stayed unmatched. The CDR3 nucleotides read TGTGCCAGCAGTTACCCCCCACAGGGGGGCAATCAGCCCCAGCATTTT. Protein sequence: CASSYPPQGGNQPQHF.

This clonotype turned up a few times. A junction end diverges from the germline sequence, so it may reflect a read error. This chain connects TRBV6-1 to TRBJ1-2; 7 bases are shared with TRBD1. This CDR3 is 15 amino acids long. The germline CDR1 and CDR2 sequences are MNHNS and SASEGT. CDR3 in DNA: TGCGCCAGCAATGAGGCGCTAAACAGGGGCGCAGGCTACACCTTC. It is translated as CASNEALNRGAGYTF.

V gene TRBV10-3 combines with J gene TRBJ1-2; 11 positions match TRBD1. This CDR3 is built from 14 residues. Germline-derived CDR1 and CDR2 are ENHRY and SYGVKD. With 8 bases clipped from V and 3 bases from J, the junction kept 5 bases outside the gene matches. The CDR3 DNA is TGTGCCATCGGGGAGGACAGGGGGCACTATGGCTACACCTTC. It specifies CAIGEDRGHYGYTF.

This clonotype has ten or more counts. The genes are TRBV12-3 or TRBV12-4 and TRBJ2-7; the D is unclear. This CDR3 contains 13 residues. V was pared by 2 bases and J by 4 bases, with 9 bases between. DNA for the CDR3: TGTGCCAGCAGTTTATCGCAGACTTACGAGCAGTACTTC. It yields the protein CASSLSQTYEQYF.

As for this clonotype: A much bigger clone sits one base away, suggesting this may be a read error. This CDR3 reads CASSQQGGSSGNTIYF. CDR3 nucleotides: TGTGCCAGCAGTCAGCAGGGAGGGAGCTCTGGAAACACCATATATTTT. The rearrangement links TRBV6-1 to TRBJ1-3; D is perhaps TRBD1 (5 bases). This CDR3 comprises 16 residues. Germline V gives CDR1 MNHNS, CDR2 SASEGT. The V end was cut by 5 bases, the J end by 0 bases, with 14 bases between.

The genes are TRBV6-1 and TRBJ1-5; D uncertain. Trimming removed 11 bases at V and 0 bases at J, with 14 bases between. The CDR3 is made up of 14 amino acids. The germline CDR1 and CDR2 sequences are MNHNS and SASEGT. The chain's CDR3 is CACERAVSNQPQHF. The CDR3 DNA follows: TGTGCCTGTGAGCGGGCAGTTAGCAATCAGCCCCAGCATTTT.

This rearrangement joins TRBV28 to TRBJ2-5; 8 bases map to TRBD2. With 2 bases clipped from V and 5 bases from J, the junction kept 13 bases outside the gene matches. The CDR3 has 17 amino acids. Germline CDR1 is MDHEN and CDR2 is SYDVKM. CDR3 coding DNA: TGTGCCAGCAGTTTACTTGTCGGTAGCGGGATGATTGAGACCCAGTACTTC. It encodes CASSLLVGSGMIETQYF.

Regarding this clonotype: Its ends do not fully match the called genes, so a read error is possible. CDR3 protein: CASSLGFVTGQETQYF. CDR3 DNA: TGCGCCAGCAGTTTGGGATTCGTAACAGGTCAAGAGACCCAGTACTTC. The J gene is TRBJ2-5, the V gene TRBV5-1, with D tentatively TRBD1 (5 bases). CDR3 length equals 16 residues. Germline assignment: CDR1 SGHRS and CDR2 YFSETQ.

This clonotype occurred many times. The chain combines TRBV5-6 with TRBJ2-4; D unclear. V lost 1 base and J lost 5, with 4 bases in between. This CDR3 is 12 amino acids long. Germline-derived CDR1 and CDR2 are SGHDT and YYEEEE. The chain's CDR3 is CASSLSQNIQYF. Here the CDR3 DNA reads TGTGCCAGCAGCTTGAGTCAAAACATTCAGTACTTC.

Regarding this clonotype: Just one base apart from a much larger clone, this may be a read error. The genes are TRBV29-1 and TRBJ2-4; D may be TRBD2 (5 bases). The germline CDR1 and CDR2 sequences are SQVTM and ANQGSEA. The CDR3 length is 12 residues. CDR3 residues: CSAEEAAGIQYF. CDR3 in DNA: TGCAGCGCTGAAGAGGCGGCGGGTATTCAGTACTTC.

Only a few counts were recorded for this clonotype. The chain couples TRBV11-2 to TRBJ2-1; TRBD1 matches 7 bases. Germline CDR1 reads SGHAT; CDR2 reads FQNNGV. V shed 7 bases and J 8 bases; nucleotides not matched to a gene: 8. CDR3 size: 13 residues. This chain's CDR3 is CASTILTGDEQFF. The CDR3 nucleotides are TGTGCCAGCACCATACTAACAGGGGATGAGCAGTTCTTC.

J is TRBJ2-2 and V is TRBV27; maybe TRBD2 (6 bases). From germline, CDR1 is MNHEY and CDR2 SMNVEV (reference sequence). CDR3 length: 14 residues. The V gene lost 5 bases and the J gene lost 6 bases, with 13 bases spanning the gap. The CDR3 DNA reads TGTGCCAGCAGTCCCGGGAGAGTCCCCGGGGAGCTGTTTTTT. Translation gives CASSPGRVPGELFF.

Worth noting for this clonotype: This may arise from a read error, as a much more abundant clone is one base away. V and J are TRBV6-2 or TRBV6-3 and TRBJ2-2, with 11 bases that match TRBD2. Germline-derived CDR1 and CDR2 are MNHEY and SVGEGT. The CDR3 has 17 residues. CDR3 region: CASSTKLAGANTGEMFF. DNA for the CDR3: TGTGCCAGCAGTACCAAACTAGCGGGAGCGAACACCGGGGAGATGTTTTTT.